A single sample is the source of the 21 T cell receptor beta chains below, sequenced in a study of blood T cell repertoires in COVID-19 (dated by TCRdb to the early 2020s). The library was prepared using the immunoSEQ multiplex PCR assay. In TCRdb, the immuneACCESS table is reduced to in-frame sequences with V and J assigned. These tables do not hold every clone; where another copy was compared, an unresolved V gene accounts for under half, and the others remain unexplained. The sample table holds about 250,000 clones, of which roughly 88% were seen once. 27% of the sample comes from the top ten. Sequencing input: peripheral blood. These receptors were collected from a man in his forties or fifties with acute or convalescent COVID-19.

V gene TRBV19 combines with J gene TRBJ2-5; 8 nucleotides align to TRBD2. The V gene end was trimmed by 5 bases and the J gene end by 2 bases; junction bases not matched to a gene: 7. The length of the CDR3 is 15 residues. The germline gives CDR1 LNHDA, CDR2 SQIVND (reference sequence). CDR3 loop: CASSPQAGDQETQYF. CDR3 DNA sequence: TGTGCCAGTAGTCCCCAAGCGGGGGATCAAGAGACCCAGTACTTC.

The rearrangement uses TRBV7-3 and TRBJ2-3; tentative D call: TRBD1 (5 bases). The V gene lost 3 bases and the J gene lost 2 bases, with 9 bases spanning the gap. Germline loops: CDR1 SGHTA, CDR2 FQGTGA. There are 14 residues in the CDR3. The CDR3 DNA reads TGTGCCAGCAGCTTGACAGAAGTCACAGATACGCAGTATTTT. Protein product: CASSLTEVTDTQYF.

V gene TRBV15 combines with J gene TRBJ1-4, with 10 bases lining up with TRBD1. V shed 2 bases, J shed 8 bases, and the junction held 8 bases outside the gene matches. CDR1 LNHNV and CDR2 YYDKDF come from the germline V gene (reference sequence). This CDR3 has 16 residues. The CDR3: CATSRNQGQGREKLFF. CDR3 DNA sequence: TGTGCCACCAGCAGAAACCAGGGACAGGGGCGGGAAAAACTGTTTTTT.

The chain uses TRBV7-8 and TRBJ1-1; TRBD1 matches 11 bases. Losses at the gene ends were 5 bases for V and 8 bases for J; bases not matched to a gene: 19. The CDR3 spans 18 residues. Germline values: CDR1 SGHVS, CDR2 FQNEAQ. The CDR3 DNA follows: TGTGCCAGCAGCCCGCCGTTTAGGACAGGGGGCCTGGGGTTAGAAGCTTTCTTT. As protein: CASSPPFRTGGLGLEAFF.

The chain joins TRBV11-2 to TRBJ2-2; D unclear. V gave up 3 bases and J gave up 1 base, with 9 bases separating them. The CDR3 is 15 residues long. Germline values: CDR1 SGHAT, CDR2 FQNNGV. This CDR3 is CASSFFLENTGELFF. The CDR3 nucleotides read TGTGCCAGCAGCTTCTTCTTAGAGAACACCGGGGAGCTGTTTTTT.

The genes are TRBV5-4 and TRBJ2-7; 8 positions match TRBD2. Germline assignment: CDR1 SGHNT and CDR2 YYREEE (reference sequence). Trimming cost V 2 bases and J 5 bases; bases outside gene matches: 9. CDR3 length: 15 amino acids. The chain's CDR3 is CASSFRTSSFDEQYF. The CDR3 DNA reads TGTGCCAGCAGCTTTAGGACTAGCAGTTTCGACGAGCAGTACTTC.

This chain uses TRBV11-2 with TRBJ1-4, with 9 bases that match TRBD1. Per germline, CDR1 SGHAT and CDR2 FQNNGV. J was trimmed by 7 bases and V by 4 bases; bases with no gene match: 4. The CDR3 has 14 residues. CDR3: CASSWDRAGEKLFF. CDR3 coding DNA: TGTGCCAGCAGCTGGGACAGGGCGGGTGAAAAACTGTTTTTT. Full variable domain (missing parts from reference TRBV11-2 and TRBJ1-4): EAGVAQSPRYKIIEKRQSVAFWCNPISGHATLYWYQQILGQGPKLLIQFQNNGVVDDSQLPKDRFSAERLKGVDSTLKIQPAKLEDSAVYLCASSWDRAGEKLFFGSGTQLSVL.

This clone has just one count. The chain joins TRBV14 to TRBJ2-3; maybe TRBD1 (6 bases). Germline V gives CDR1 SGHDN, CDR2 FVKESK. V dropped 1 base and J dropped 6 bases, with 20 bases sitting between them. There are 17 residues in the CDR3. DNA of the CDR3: TGTGCCAGCAGCCAAGCAGGGGAGAGGCGCGACTGGGATACGCAGTATTTT. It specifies CASSQAGERRDWDTQYF.

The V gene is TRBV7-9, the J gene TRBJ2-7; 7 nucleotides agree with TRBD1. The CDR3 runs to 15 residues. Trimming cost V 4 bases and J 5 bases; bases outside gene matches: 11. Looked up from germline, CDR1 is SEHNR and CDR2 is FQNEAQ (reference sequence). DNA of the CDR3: TGTGCCAGCAGCTCCGCGCCTCAGACAGGGAACGAGCAGTACTTC. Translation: CASSSAPQTGNEQYF.

The CDR3 is CASSIPGLEETQYF. The CDR3 DNA reads as TGCGCCAGCAGCATACCCGGACTTGAAGAGACCCAGTACTTC. The J gene is TRBJ2-5, the V gene TRBV5-1; TRBD2 is a possible D gene (5 bases). The CDR3 contains 14 residues. Germline CDR1 is SGHRS and CDR2 is YFSETQ. Trimming left V 4 bases short and J 3 bases short, with 13 bases between.

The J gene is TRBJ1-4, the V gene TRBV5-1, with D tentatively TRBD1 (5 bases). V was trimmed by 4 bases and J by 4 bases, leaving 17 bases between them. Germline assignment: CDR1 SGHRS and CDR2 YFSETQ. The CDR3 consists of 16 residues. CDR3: CASSVMPRGSNEKLFF. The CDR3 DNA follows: TGCGCCAGCAGCGTAATGCCCCGGGGGAGTAATGAAAAACTGTTTTTT.

The CDR3 nucleotides are TGTGCCAGCAGCGTTTTTAAACAGGGGAATAGCAATCAGCCCCAGCATTTT. As protein: CASSVFKQGNSNQPQHF. The chain employs TRBV21-1 and TRBJ1-5; the table's D call of TRBD1 was not tested on the DNA. TRBV21-1 is designated a pseudogene. The CDR3 is made up of 17 amino acids.

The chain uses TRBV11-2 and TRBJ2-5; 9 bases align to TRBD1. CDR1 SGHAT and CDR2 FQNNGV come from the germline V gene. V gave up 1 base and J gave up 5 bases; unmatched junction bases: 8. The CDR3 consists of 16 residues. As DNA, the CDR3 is TGTGCCAGCAGCTTAGGTGTACAGGGGGCTGGGGAGACCCAGTACTTC. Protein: CASSLGVQGAGETQYF.

As DNA, the CDR3 is TGTGCCAGTAGTATTCGGCTTCTCAAAGCGGTTTTATCGGATGGCTACACCTTC. This gives the protein CASSIRLLKAVLSDGYTF. This sequence joins TRBV19 and TRBJ1-2; D not resolved. Germline CDR1 is LNHDA and CDR2 is SQIVND (reference sequence). CDR3 length equals 18 residues. Trimming removed 3 bases at V and 6 bases at J, with 26 bases between.

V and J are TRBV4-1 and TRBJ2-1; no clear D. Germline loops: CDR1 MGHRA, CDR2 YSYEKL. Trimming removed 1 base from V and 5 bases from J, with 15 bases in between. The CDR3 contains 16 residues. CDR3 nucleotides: TGCGCCAGCAGCCAAGCTACAGCCAACTTCAACAATGAGCAGTTCTTC. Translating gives CASSQATANFNNEQFF.

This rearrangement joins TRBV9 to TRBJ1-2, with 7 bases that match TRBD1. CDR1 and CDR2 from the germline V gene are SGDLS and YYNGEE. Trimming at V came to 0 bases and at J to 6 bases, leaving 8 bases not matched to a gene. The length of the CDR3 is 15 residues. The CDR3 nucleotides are TGTGCCAGCAGCGTAGTAGGGGGCACGTGGGATGGCTACACCTTC. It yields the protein CASSVVGGTWDGYTF. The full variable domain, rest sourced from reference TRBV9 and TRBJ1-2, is DSGVTQTPKHLITATGQRVTLRCSPRSGDLSVYWYQQSLDQGLQFLIQYYNGEERAKGNILERFSAQQFPDLHSELNLSSLELGDSALYFCASSVVGGTWDGYTFGSGTRLTVV.

The CDR3 DNA follows: TGTGCCAGCAGTTTATCGTCAGGGGACTCCTACGAGCAGTACTTC. Translation gives CASSLSSGDSYEQYF. The chain joins TRBV27 to TRBJ2-7; D may be TRBD1 (6 bases). Trimming shortened V by 0 bases and J by 0 bases, and 9 bases separated the two germline ends. CDR1 and CDR2 (germline): MNHEY, SMNVEV (reference sequence). CDR3 length: 15 residues.

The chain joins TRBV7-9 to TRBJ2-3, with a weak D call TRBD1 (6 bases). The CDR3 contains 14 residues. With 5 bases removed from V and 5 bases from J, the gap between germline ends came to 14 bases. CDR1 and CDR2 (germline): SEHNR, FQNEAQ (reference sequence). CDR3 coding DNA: TGTGCCAGCAGCGAGGGGATAGGGGGAGATACGCAGTATTTT. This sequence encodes CASSEGIGGDTQYF. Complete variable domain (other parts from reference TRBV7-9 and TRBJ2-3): DTGVSQNPRHKITKRGQNVTFRCDPISEHNRLYWYRQTLGQGPEFLTYFQNEAQLEKSRLLSDRFSAERPKGSFSTLEIQRTEQGDSAMYLCASSEGIGGDTQYFGPGTRLTVL.

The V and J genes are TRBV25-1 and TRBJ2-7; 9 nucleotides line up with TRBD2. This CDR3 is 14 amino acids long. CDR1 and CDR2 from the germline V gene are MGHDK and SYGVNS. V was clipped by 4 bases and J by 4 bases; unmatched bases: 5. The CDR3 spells CASSGASGIYEQYF. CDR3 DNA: TGTGCCAGCAGTGGGGCTAGCGGGATATACGAGCAGTACTTC.

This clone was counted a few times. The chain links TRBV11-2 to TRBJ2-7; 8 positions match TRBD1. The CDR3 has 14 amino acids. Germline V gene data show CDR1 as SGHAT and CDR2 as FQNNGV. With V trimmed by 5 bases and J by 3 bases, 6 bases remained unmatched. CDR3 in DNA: TGTGCCAGCAGCATCGGACAGGGCTTCTACGAGCAGTACTTC. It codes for CASSIGQGFYEQYF.

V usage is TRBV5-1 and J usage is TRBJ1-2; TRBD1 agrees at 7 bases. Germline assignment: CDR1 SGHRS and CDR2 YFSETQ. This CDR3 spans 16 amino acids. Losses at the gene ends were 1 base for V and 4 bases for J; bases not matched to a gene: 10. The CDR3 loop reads CASSLSIRDRIYGYTF. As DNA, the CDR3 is TGCGCCAGCAGCTTGTCCATCAGGGACAGAATCTATGGCTACACCTTC.